Presented here are 5 T cell receptor beta chains from one specimen sequenced in a study of CD8+ T cells in alopecia areata. cDNA reverse transcribed from extracted RNA served as the sequencing template. Method: immunoSEQ multiplex PCR; TCRdb's copy keeps in-frame clones and lacks some. This table has around 140,000 clones, about 51% appearing once. Sequencing used CD4+ T cells sorted from blood, obtained at week 0. Receptors were obtained from a human donor with alopecia areata.

V and J are TRBV30 and TRBJ2-7; a possible D gene is TRBD2 (5 bases). The ends were cut back, 5 bases at V and 13 bases at J, with 15 bases in the middle. The germline gives CDR1 GTSNPN, CDR2 SVGIG (reference sequence). The CDR3 sequence is 10 residues long. Here the CDR3 DNA reads TGTGCCTGGGGGGAGACCCGACCATACTTC. Translating gives CAWGETRPYF.

J is TRBJ1-1 and V is TRBV30, with D perhaps TRBD1 (5 bases). The germline V and J ends were trimmed by 7 bases and 6 bases, with 12 bases remaining between them. The CDR3 has 11 amino acids. The germline V gene encodes CDR1 GTSNPN and CDR2 SVGIG (reference sequence). CDR3 DNA: TGTGCCTCCAACCGGGGCCCTGAAGCTTTCTTT. Residues: CASNRGPEAFF.

The chain employs TRBV5-1 and TRBJ2-5; no reliable D call. Germline V CDR1 and CDR2: SGHRS, YFSETQ. CDR3 length equals 12 residues. V was cut by 1 base and J by 5 bases, with 6 bases left in between. The CDR3 DNA reads TGCGCCAGCAGCTTGATGGGGGAGACCCAGTACTTC. Translation: CASSLMGETQYF.

The chain recombines TRBV9 with TRBJ1-1; 8 nucleotides line up with TRBD1. CDR1 SGDLS and CDR2 YYNGEE come from the germline V gene. The CDR3 contains 14 residues. V shed 5 bases and J 1 base; nucleotides not matched to a gene: 4. CDR3 nucleotide sequence: TGTGCCAGCAGGGCAGGGGGCGCGAACACTGAAGCTTTCTTT. It encodes CASRAGGANTEAFF.

The chain has TRBV4-2 and TRBJ2-6, with 8 positions matching TRBD2. V dropped 3 bases and J dropped 0; count of bases not matched to a gene: 7. This CDR3 has 18 amino acids. The germline V gene encodes CDR1 LGHNA and CDR2 YNFKEQ. The CDR3 loop reads CASSQPRGASSGANVLTF. The CDR3, as DNA: TGTGCCAGCAGCCAGCCGCGGGGGGCGAGCTCTGGGGCCAACGTCCTGACTTTC.